This entry lists 13 T cell receptor beta chains sequenced from one sample in a study of CD8+ T cells in alopecia areata. RNA extraction was followed by reverse transcription into cDNA, which acted as the sequencing template. Assay: immunoSEQ multiplex PCR; the TCRdb copy retains only in-frame clones and omits some. The sample has roughly 64,000 clones, roughly 40% seen once. Sequencing was done on a sample of NKG2D-low CD8+ T cells sorted from blood. These receptors were collected from a human donor with alopecia areata.

This chain links TRBV27 with TRBJ1-2, with TRBD1 as a possible D gene (6 bases). CDR1 is MNHEY and CDR2 is SMNVEV in the germline V gene (reference sequence). CDR3 length equals 16 residues. V shed 3 bases and J shed 6 bases, with 20 bases lying between them. The chain's CDR3 is CASSLSYRGGGDGYTF. For the CDR3, the DNA is TGTGCCAGCAGTTTGAGTTATCGGGGGGGCGGAGATGGCTACACCTTC.

The V gene is TRBV29-1, the J gene TRBJ2-1; D might be TRBD2 (6 bases). V lost 6 bases and J lost 12, with 18 bases in between. Germline V gene sequence: CDR1 SQVTM, CDR2 ANQGSEA. The CDR3 runs to 12 residues. Here the CDR3 reads CSVEGAYGVQFF. The CDR3 DNA reads as TGCAGCGTGGAGGGCGCCTATGGGGTGCAGTTCTTC.

This clone came up a few times. V gene TRBV7-9 combines with J gene TRBJ2-7; D is uncertain. The CDR3 length is 14 residues. CDR1 is SEHNR and CDR2 is FQNEAQ in the germline V gene (reference sequence). The V end lost 5 bases, the J end lost 5 bases, and 16 bases lay between the germline ends. The CDR3 coding sequence is TGTGCCAGCAGCCCGGCGTGGTCCAGTAACGAGCAGTACTTC. Protein product: CASSPAWSSNEQYF.

The V call is TRBV6-6, the J call TRBJ1-3; D gene unclear. The CDR3 totals 13 residues. Germline V CDR1 and CDR2: MNHNY, SVGAGI (reference sequence). Trimming removed 4 bases from V and 11 bases from J, with 15 bases in between. CDR3 residues: CASSWAPGDAIYF. The CDR3 DNA follows: TGTGCCAGCAGTTGGGCACCCGGGGATGCCATATATTTT.

This chain joins TRBV5-1 and TRBJ2-7; TRBD1 matches at 8 bases. V trimming: 3 bases; J trimming: 2 bases; junction bases outside the gene matches: 4. CDR3 length: 14 amino acids. Per the germline V gene, CDR1 is SGHRS and CDR2 is YFSETQ. The CDR3 DNA reads as TGCGCCAGCAGCTCGGCAGGGGGCCCCTACGAGCAGTACTTC. Translated, it gives CASSSAGGPYEQYF.

The genes are TRBV13 and TRBJ2-6, with TRBD1 matching 7 bases. The germline V gene has CDR1 PRHDT and CDR2 FYEKMQ (reference sequence). J gave up 0 bases and V 5 bases, and 13 bases lay outside the gene matches. The CDR3 has 19 amino acids. The CDR3 nucleotides are TGTGCCAGCAGCGGCTACGTCGGGGACAGACGCTCTGGGGCCAACGTCCTGACTTTC. Its protein is CASSGYVGDRRSGANVLTF. Full variable domain (remainder filled in from reference TRBV13 and TRBJ2-6): AAGVIQSPRHLIKEKRETATLKCYPIPRHDTVYWYQQGPGQDPQFLISFYEKMQSDKGSIPDRFSAQQFSDYHSELNMSSLELGDSALYFCASSGYVGDRRSGANVLTFGAGSRLTVL.

The rearrangement joins TRBV4-1 to TRBJ2-7, with 9 bases fitting TRBD1. Germline-derived CDR1 and CDR2 are MGHRA and YSYEKL. V shed 10 bases, J shed 6 bases, and the junction held 13 bases outside the gene matches. The CDR3 consists of 14 residues. The CDR3, as DNA: TGCGCCACCCAGCCCGGGACAGGGTCTTCCGAGCAGTACTTC. Residues: CATQPGTGSSEQYF.

This chain links TRBV7-2 with TRBJ2-5; D is unclear. The CDR3 sequence is 12 residues long. Germline V gene data show CDR1 as SGHTA and CDR2 as FQGNSA. The V gene lost 3 bases and the J gene lost 0 bases, with 2 bases spanning the gap. The CDR3 DNA reads TGTGCCAGCAGCTTCGACCAAGAGACCCAGTACTTC. Translating gives CASSFDQETQYF.

This clone was seen only a few times. This chain uses TRBV9 with TRBJ2-1; 10 positions agree with TRBD2. This CDR3 region has 15 residues. Germline loops: CDR1 SGDLS, CDR2 YYNGEE. The V segment lost 3 bases and the J segment 9 bases; nucleotides outside the gene matches: 9. CDR3 coding DNA: TGTGCCAGCAGCGGCGCCAGCGGGAGGGCCAGTGAGCAGTTCTTC. It is translated as CASSGASGRASEQFF.

This sequence joins TRBV28 and TRBJ2-7; maybe TRBD1 (5 bases). V was clipped by 5 bases and J by 4 bases, with 24 bases between them. CDR1 is MDHEN and CDR2 is SYDVKM in the germline V gene. The length of the CDR3 is 17 residues. Written as DNA, the CDR3 is TGTGCCAGCAGTGGGCCTGACAGAGGTGGGGCAAGGTACGAGCAGTACTTC. Protein sequence: CASSGPDRGGARYEQYF.

This chain links TRBV7-9 with TRBJ2-3; 7 nucleotides line up with TRBD1. V was pared by 4 bases and J by 4 bases, with 2 bases of the junction left unmatched. CDR3 length: 13 residues. CDR1 SEHNR and CDR2 FQNEAQ come from the germline V gene (reference sequence). The CDR3 reads CASSSGGADTQYF. Here the CDR3 DNA reads TGTGCCAGCAGCTCAGGGGGAGCAGATACGCAGTATTTT.

CDR3 DNA sequence: TGTGCCAGCAGCGTTAGCGGGATCTACGAGCAGTACTTC. It encodes CASSVSGIYEQYF. The chain recombines TRBV28 with TRBJ2-7; 8 nucleotides align to TRBD2. The CDR3 consists of 13 residues. CDR1 and CDR2 (germline): MDHEN, SYDVKM. V gave up 6 bases and J gave up 3 bases; unmatched junction bases: 4.

The table lists this clone with a few counts. The V call is TRBV13, the J call TRBJ2-3; 9 bases align to TRBD1. V gave up 4 bases and J gave up 3 bases; unmatched junction bases: 5. Germline V gives CDR1 PRHDT, CDR2 FYEKMQ (reference sequence). The CDR3 length is 15 residues. CDR3 nucleotide sequence: TGTGCCAGCAGCTCACAGGGGGCTACGACAGATACGCAGTATTTT. Protein product: CASSSQGATTDTQYF.